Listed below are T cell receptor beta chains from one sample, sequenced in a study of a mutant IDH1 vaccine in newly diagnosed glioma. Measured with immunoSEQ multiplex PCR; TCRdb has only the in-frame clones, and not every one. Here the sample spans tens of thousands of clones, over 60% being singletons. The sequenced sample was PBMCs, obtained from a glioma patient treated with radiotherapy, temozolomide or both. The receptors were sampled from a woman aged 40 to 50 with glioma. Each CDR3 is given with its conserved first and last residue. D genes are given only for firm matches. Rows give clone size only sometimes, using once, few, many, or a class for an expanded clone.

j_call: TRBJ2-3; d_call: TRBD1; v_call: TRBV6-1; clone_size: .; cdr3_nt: TGTGCCAGCGCCGAGGGGGACAGGGGGCGGGATACGCAGTATTTT; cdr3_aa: CASAEGDRGRDTQYF
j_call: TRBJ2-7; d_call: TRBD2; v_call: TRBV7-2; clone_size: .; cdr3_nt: TGTGCCAGCAGCTTTCTGGGACTAGCGGGGAACGAGCAGTACTTC; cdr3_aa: CASSFLGLAGNEQYF
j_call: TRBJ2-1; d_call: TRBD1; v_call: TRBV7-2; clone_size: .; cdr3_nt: TGTGCCAGCAGCCCTAATGGACAGGGGCTTCAGTTCTTC; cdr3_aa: CASSPNGQGLQFF
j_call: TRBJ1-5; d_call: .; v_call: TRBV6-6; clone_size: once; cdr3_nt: TGTGCCAGCAGTCCTCGGGGGAGGGCCAATCAGCCCCAGCATTTT; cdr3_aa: CASSPRGRANQPQHF
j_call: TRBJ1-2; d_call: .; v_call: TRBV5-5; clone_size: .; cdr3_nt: TGTGCCAGCAGTAAAGACAGGACTGAAGCTAACTATGGCTACACCTTC; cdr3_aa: CASSKDRTEANYGYTF
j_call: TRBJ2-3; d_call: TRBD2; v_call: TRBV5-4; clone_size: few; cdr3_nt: TGTGCCAGCAGCTTGGAGGGACTAGCGGGGGGGATCAGCACAGATACGCAGTATTTT; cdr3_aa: CASSLEGLAGGISTDTQYF
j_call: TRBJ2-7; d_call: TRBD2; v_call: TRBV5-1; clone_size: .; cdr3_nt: TGCGCCAGCAGATTTAGCGGGGCGGCCTACGAGCAGTACTTC; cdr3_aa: CASRFSGAAYEQYF
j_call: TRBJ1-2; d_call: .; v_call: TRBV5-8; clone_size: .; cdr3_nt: TGTGCCAGCAGCGATCGGGGGACTCGAGATGGCTACACCTTC; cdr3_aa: CASSDRGTRDGYTF
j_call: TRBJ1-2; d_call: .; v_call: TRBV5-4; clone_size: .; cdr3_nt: TGTGCCAGCAATTTGGGGACGGCGAACTATGGCTACACCTTC; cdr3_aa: CASNLGTANYGYTF
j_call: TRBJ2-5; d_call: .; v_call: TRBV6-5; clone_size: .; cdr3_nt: TGTGCCAGCAGTTACTCGACGTTGGGGCAGGAGACCCAGTACTTC; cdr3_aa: CASSYSTLGQETQYF
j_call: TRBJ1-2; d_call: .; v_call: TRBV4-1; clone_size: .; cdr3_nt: TGCGCCAGCAGCCAAGCAGTGGCCGGAGACTATGGCTACACCTTC; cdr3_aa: CASSQAVAGDYGYTF
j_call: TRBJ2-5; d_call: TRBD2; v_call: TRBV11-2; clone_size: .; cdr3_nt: TGTGCCAGCAGCTTCCTAGCGGGGGATCAAGAGACCCAGTACTTC; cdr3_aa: CASSFLAGDQETQYF
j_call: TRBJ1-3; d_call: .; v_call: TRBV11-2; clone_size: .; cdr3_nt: TGTGCCAGCAGCCGAGAGAGGTCTGGAAACACCATATATTTT; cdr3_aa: CASSRERSGNTIYF
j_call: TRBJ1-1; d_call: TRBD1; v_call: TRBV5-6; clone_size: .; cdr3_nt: TGTGCCAGCAGAGCTGACCGGGACAGGGGCCTCATGAACACTGAAGCTTTCTTT; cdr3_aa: CASRADRDRGLMNTEAFF
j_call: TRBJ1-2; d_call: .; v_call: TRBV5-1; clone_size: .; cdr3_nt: TGCGCCAGCAGCTTGGACTGGTTGGAAGGTGACGGGGGCTACACCTTC; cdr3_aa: CASSLDWLEGDGGYTF
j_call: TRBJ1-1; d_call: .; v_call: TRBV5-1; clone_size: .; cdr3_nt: TGCGCCAGCAGCTTGGGGGCCAGGGTGGACACTGAAGCTTTCTTT; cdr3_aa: CASSLGARVDTEAFF
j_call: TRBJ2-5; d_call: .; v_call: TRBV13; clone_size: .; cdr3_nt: TGTGCCAGCAGCCCCTCCGGGATGCAACAAGAGACCCAGTACTTC; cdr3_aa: CASSPSGMQQETQYF
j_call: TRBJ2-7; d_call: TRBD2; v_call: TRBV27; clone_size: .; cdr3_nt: TGTGCCAGCAGTTTTTATAAGCGGGGGGGCTTGGGCGAGCAGTACTTC; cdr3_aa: CASSFYKRGGLGEQYF
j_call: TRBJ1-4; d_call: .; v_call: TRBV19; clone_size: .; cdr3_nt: TGTGCCAGTAGTATCCAGGGCCCTAATGAAAAACTGTTTTTT; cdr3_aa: CASSIQGPNEKLFF
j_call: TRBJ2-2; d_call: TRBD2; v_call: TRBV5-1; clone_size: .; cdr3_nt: TGCGCCAGCAGCTCATCGGGGACTAGAAAGACCGGGGAGCTGTTTTTT; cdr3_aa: CASSSSGTRKTGELFF
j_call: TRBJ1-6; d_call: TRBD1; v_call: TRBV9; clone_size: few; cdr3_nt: TGTGCCAGCAGCGCTCGACAGGGGGAGTCCTATAATTCACCCCTCCACTTT; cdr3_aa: CASSARQGESYNSPLHF
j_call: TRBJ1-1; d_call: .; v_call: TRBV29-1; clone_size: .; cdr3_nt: TGCAGCGCCCGGGGGGCCCGCACTGAAGCTTTCTTT; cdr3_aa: CSARGARTEAFF
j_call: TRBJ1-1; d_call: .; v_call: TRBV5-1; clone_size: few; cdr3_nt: TGCGCCAGCAGCTTGGGGCCCCAGGGGAACACTGAAGCTTTCTTT; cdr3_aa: CASSLGPQGNTEAFF
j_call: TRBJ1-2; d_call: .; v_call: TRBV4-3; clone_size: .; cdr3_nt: TGCGCCAGCAGCCAAGTCGCTTCCTATGGCTACACCTTC; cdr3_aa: CASSQVASYGYTF
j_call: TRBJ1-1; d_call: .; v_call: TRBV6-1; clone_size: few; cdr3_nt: TGTGCCAGCACATCTTACCTGCGGGCTGAAGCTTTCTTT; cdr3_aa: CASTSYLRAEAFF
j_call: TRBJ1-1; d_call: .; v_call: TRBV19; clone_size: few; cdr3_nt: TGTGCCAGTAGTAACCCGACCCCTGAAGCTTTCTTT; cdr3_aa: CASSNPTPEAFF
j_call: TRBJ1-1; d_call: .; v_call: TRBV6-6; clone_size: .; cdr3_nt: TGTGCCAGCAGTTATCAGCACAGGAACACTGAAGCTTTCTTT; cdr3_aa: CASSYQHRNTEAFF
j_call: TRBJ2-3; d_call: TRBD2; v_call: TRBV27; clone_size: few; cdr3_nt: TGTGCCAGCAGGCCCCCGGGGGGGGGCGGCACAGATACGCAGTATTTT; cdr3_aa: CASRPPGGGGTDTQYF
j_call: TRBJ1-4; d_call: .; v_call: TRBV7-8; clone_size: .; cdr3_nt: TGTGCCAGCAGCTTCATGACGGCTGAAAAACTGTTTTTT; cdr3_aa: CASSFMTAEKLFF
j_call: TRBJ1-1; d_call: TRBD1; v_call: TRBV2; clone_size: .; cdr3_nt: TGTGCCAGCAGTTCCGACAGGGACACTGAAGCTTTCTTT; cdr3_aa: CASSSDRDTEAFF
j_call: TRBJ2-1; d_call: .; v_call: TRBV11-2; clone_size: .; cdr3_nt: TGTGCCAGCAGCTTTCTTGGGAATGAGCAGTTCTTC; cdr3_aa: CASSFLGNEQFF
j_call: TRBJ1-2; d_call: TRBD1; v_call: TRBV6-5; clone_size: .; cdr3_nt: TGTGCCAGCGACTCCACCGGGACAGGCGGGCCTGGCTACACCTTC; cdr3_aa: CASDSTGTGGPGYTF
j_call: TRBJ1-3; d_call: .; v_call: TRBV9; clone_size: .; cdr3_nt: TGTGCCAGCAGCGTAGGAGGTGTTTTGAACACCATATATTTT; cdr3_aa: CASSVGGVLNTIYF
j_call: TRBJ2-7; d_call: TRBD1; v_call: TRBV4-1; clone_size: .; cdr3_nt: TGCGCCAGCAGCCAGGGGACAGCGCCTTCCTACGAGCAGTACTTC; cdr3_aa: CASSQGTAPSYEQYF
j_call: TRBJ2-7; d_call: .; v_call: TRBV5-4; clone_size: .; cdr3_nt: TGTGCCAGCAGCTTGCGTCAGGGCTCCTACGAGCAGTACTTC; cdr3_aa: CASSLRQGSYEQYF
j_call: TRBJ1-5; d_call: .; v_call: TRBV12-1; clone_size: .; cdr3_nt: TGTGCCAGCAGCTTTGGGCCCCCCGACAGGGAGAATCAGCCCCAGCATTTT; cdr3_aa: CASSFGPPDRENQPQHF
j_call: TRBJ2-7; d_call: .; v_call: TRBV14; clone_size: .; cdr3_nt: TGTGCCAGCAGCCAAGCGGGATACGAGCAGTACTTC; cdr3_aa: CASSQAGYEQYF
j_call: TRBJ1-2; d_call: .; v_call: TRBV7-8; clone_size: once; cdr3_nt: TGTGCCAGCAGCTTAGGGGGGCCGGGCTATGGCTACACCTTC; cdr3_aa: CASSLGGPGYGYTF
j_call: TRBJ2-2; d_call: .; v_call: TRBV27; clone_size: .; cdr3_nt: TGTGCCAGCAGTATGTGGGGCCAGGGCAACACCGGGGAGCTGTTTTTT; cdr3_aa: CASSMWGQGNTGELFF
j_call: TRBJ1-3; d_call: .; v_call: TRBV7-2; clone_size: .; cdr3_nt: TGTGCCAGCAGCCCCAACAGGGGAAACACCATATATTTT; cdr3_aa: CASSPNRGNTIYF
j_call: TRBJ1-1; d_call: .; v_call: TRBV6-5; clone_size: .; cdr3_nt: TGTGCCAGCAGTTACCTCCCCCCCAGGGCGCACACTGAAGCTTTCTTT; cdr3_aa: CASSYLPPRAHTEAFF